One sample yielded the 16 T cell receptor beta chains listed below, sequenced in a study of T cell responses to AZD1222 COVID-19 vaccine. TCRdb keeps only in-frame clones here, not all; method: immunoSEQ multiplex PCR. Counted here are around 130,000 clones, 75% to 95% occurring once; the ten biggest clones make up 3.5% to 4.5%. The sequencing used peripheral blood, collected 28 days after the second dose of the MenACWY control vaccine. The source is an adult who received the MenACWY meningococcal vaccine as a control.

The chain combines TRBV19 with TRBJ2-1; D ambiguous. Germline CDR1 and CDR2: LNHDA and SQIVND (reference sequence). This CDR3 has 13 residues. Trimming left V 5 bases short and J 4 bases short, with 9 bases between. CDR3 DNA sequence: TGTGCCAGTAGTTCCACAAGATACAATGAGCAGTTCTTC. Protein product: CASSSTRYNEQFF.

This chain connects TRBV9 to TRBJ1-6; a possible D gene is TRBD1 (6 bases). The CDR3 contains 15 residues. Germline assignment: CDR1 SGDLS and CDR2 YYNGEE. V lost 0 bases and J lost 11, with 15 bases in between. DNA for the CDR3: TGTGCCAGCAGCGTAGGGGCAGGGGCCCAAACACCCCTCCACTTT. Amino acid sequence: CASSVGAGAQTPLHF. Looking up the rest from reference TRBV9 and TRBJ1-6 gives the full variable domain: DSGVTQTPKHLITATGQRVTLRCSPRSGDLSVYWYQQSLDQGLQFLIQYYNGEERAKGNILERFSAQQFPDLHSELNLSSLELGDSALYFCASSVGAGAQTPLHFGNGTRLTVT.

This chain links TRBV5-1 with TRBJ1-4; TRBD1 is a possible D gene (5 bases). V was pared by 6 bases and J by 0 bases, with 9 bases between. CDR1 and CDR2 from the germline V gene are SGHRS and YFSETQ. The CDR3 spans 14 residues. CDR3 loop: CASTPGPTNEKLFF. CDR3 sequence (DNA): TGCGCCAGCACCCCGGGGCCAACTAATGAAAAACTGTTTTTT.

The V and J genes are TRBV3-1 (or the pseudogene TRBV3-2) and TRBJ2-7; TRBD2 matches at 15 bases. CDR1 is LGHDT and CDR2 is YNNKEL in the germline V gene (reference sequence). Losses at the gene ends were 4 bases for V and 5 bases for J; bases not matched to a gene: 9. This CDR3 region has 17 residues. The CDR3 sequence is CASSPQRTSGGAHEQYV. CDR3 nucleotides: TGTGCCAGCAGCCCACAGCGGACTAGCGGGGGGGCCCACGAGCAGTACGTC.

The V gene is TRBV5-4, the J gene TRBJ2-2; 9 positions agree with TRBD2. Germline V gene data show CDR1 as SGHNT and CDR2 as YYREEE (reference sequence). The V and J ends lost 4 bases and 3 bases, in that order; junction bases with no gene match: 7. The CDR3 runs 16 residues. CDR3 in amino acids: CASSRLTSGYTGELFF. CDR3 nucleotide sequence: TGTGCCAGCAGCCGACTGACTAGCGGATACACCGGGGAGCTGTTTTTT.

V usage is TRBV27 and J usage is TRBJ2-3; D unresolved. Looked up from germline, CDR1 is MNHEY and CDR2 is SMNVEV (reference sequence). This CDR3 comprises 13 residues. V lost 7 bases to trimming and J lost 2 bases, with 10 bases between them. The CDR3 loop reads CASKVGNTDTQYF. CDR3 DNA sequence: TGTGCCAGCAAGGTGGGGAACACAGATACGCAGTATTTT.

This chain connects TRBV6-5 to TRBJ1-1; 7 bases fit TRBD1. Unmatched junction bases numbered 9, after V lost 10 bases and J lost 1 base. Germline loops: CDR1 MNHEY, CDR2 SVGAGI. This CDR3 contains 14 residues. CDR3 residues: CATSGQAKNTEAFF. CDR3 coding DNA: TGTGCCACCTCCGGACAGGCGAAGAACACTGAAGCTTTCTTT.

This chain links TRBV7-2 with TRBJ1-1; D is ambiguous. V lost 0 bases and J lost 0, with 8 bases in between. Germline lookup yields CDR1 SGHTA and CDR2 FQGNSA. There are 15 residues in the CDR3. CDR3 in amino acids: CASSLASGMNTEAFF. As DNA, the CDR3 is TGTGCCAGCAGCTTAGCCTCAGGCATGAACACTGAAGCTTTCTTT.

The gene calls are TRBV7-2 and TRBJ2-2, with TRBD1 identical over 7 bases. The CDR3 covers 14 residues. V lost 6 bases to trimming and J lost 5 bases; unmatched junction nucleotides: 6. Germline CDR1 is SGHTA and CDR2 is FQGNSA. The CDR3 sequence: CASRPGQYTGELFF. In DNA, the CDR3 is TGTGCCAGCAGGCCGGGACAGTATACCGGGGAGCTGTTTTTT.

This clone was found once. The chain employs TRBV7-8 and TRBJ2-2; 7 bases line up with TRBD1. With 1 base clipped from V and 2 bases from J, the junction kept 1 base outside the gene matches. Germline values: CDR1 SGHVS, CDR2 FQNEAQ. This CDR3 is built from 15 residues. Here the CDR3 DNA reads TGTGCCAGCAGCTTAGGGACAGGCAACACCGGGGAGCTGTTTTTT. Translating gives CASSLGTGNTGELFF. The variable domain in full, completed from reference TRBV7-8 and TRBJ2-2, reads GAGVSQSPRYKVAKRGQDVALRCDPISGHVSLFWYQQALGQGPEFLTYFQNEAQLDKSGLPSDRFFAERPEGSVSTLKIQRTQQEDSAVYLCASSLGTGNTGELFFGEGSRLTVL.

This chain connects TRBV6-5 to TRBJ1-2; D is perhaps TRBD1 (6 bases). The germline CDR1 and CDR2 sequences are MNHEY and SVGAGI. CDR3 length: 12 amino acids. V lost 6 bases, J lost 6 bases, and 11 bases lay in between. In DNA form, the CDR3 reads TGTGCCAGCAGGTGGGGGGCGAATGGCTACACCTTC. This codes for CASRWGANGYTF.

The gene calls are TRBV11-2 and TRBJ2-5; D is possibly TRBD1 or TRBD2 (5 bases each). V was clipped by 1 base and J by 2 bases, with 14 bases between them. CDR1 and CDR2 (germline): SGHAT, FQNNGV. The CDR3 has 16 amino acids. CDR3 sequence: CASSLVVGVRQETQYF. In DNA form, the CDR3 reads TGTGCCAGCAGCTTAGTTGTGGGGGTCAGACAAGAGACCCAGTACTTC.

The CDR3 DNA is TGTGCCAGCAGTCGAGGGCCTATGCCCCCCACGAACACTGAAGCTTTCTTT. This translates into CASSRGPMPPTNTEAFF. The J gene is TRBJ1-1, the V gene TRBV27, with no clear D. This CDR3 spans 17 amino acids. V lost 5 bases, J lost 1 base, and 20 bases lay in between. Germline V gene data show CDR1 as MNHEY and CDR2 as SMNVEV (reference sequence).

The chain carries TRBV7-3 and TRBJ1-2; D is uncertain. Trimming took off 1 base at V and 2 bases at J, with 5 bases between the two ends. Per the germline V gene, CDR1 is SGHTA and CDR2 is FQGTGA. The CDR3 has 13 residues. CDR3 amino acids: CASSLNSNYGYTF. CDR3 coding DNA: TGTGCCAGCAGCTTAAATTCAAACTATGGCTACACCTTC.

The V gene is TRBV5-1, the J gene TRBJ1-4; a possible D gene is TRBD1 (5 bases). Per the germline V gene, CDR1 is SGHRS and CDR2 is YFSETQ. Trimming took off 0 bases at V and 0 bases at J, with 9 bases between the two ends. The CDR3 covers 16 residues. CDR3 in amino acids: CASSLARGATNEKLFF. The CDR3 coding sequence is TGCGCCAGCAGCTTGGCGCGGGGCGCAACTAATGAAAAACTGTTTTTT.

This rearrangement joins TRBV5-1 to TRBJ2-2; 8 nucleotides align to TRBD2. This CDR3 is built from 18 residues. The ends lost 0 bases at V and 6 bases at J; junction bases unmatched: 13. The germline CDR1 and CDR2 sequences are SGHRS and YFSETQ. The CDR3 coding sequence is TGCGCCAGCAGCTTGGCCGGTTCCAGCGGGAGTAGATCCGGGGAGCTGTTTTTT. This gives the protein CASSLAGSSGSRSGELFF.